The clone carrying this T cell receptor beta chain was seen a single time. The source of the sample is a study of blood T cell repertoires in COVID-19. The overall study: Collection of acute and convalescent COVID-19 samples took place in the United States, Italy and Spain.

In the study's own analysis: Reference gene primers were amplified, and this amplification served to estimate nucleated cell counts. Clones were read by immunoSEQ multiplex PCR, and TCRdb kept only the in-frame ones, dropping some. V, J and clone size derive from that table, while D and trimming were established from the DNA sequence. The top ten clones hold 5.1% of a sample with fewer than 300,000 clones, 65% to 90% of them seen once. This CDR3 has 13 residues. Germline loops: CDR1 MNHEY, CDR2 SVGAGI. V was clipped by 8 bases and J by 0 bases, with 10 bases between them. This TCR came from a man aged 45-65 years with active or convalescent COVID-19. The specimen was peripheral blood. The chain combines TRBV6-5 with TRBJ1-1; D possibly corresponds to TRBD1 (6 bases). CDR3 residues: CASQGHMNTEAFF. CDR3 nucleotide sequence: TGTGCCAGCCAGGGACATATGAACACTGAAGCTTTCTTT.